This T cell receptor beta chain was sequenced during a study of blood T cell repertoires in COVID-19. Study-wide background: Whether acute or convalescent, the COVID-19 samples came from the United States, Italy and Spain. T cells, B-cell-depleted T cells, or PBMCs provided the cDNA or gDNA that served as material.

Authors' data handling: Amplification of reference gene primers provided the estimated nucleated cell counts. Sequencing was performed with immunoSEQ multiplex PCR; in TCRdb, only in-frame clones are kept and a portion is missing. V and J calls and clone size follow that table, whereas D and trimming were derived from the DNA. The table lists about 74,000 clones, approximately 84% of them singletons. The sample taken for sequencing was peripheral blood. This TCR was sampled from a man in his sixties or seventies with acute or convalescent COVID-19.

The CDR3 nucleotides read TGTGCCAGCAGCCGCCCCGGGGGGGCTTGGAATGAGCAGTTCTTC. Translation: CASSRPGGAWNEQFF. The rearrangement uses TRBV14 and TRBJ2-1; 8 positions agree with TRBD2. V dropped 4 bases and J dropped 7; count of bases not matched to a gene: 9. This CDR3 region has 15 residues. Per the germline V gene, CDR1 is SGHDN and CDR2 is FVKESK.